The clone carrying this T cell receptor beta chain is termed medium-sized. Starting material of 450 to 500 ng total RNA yielded TCR beta cDNA via a constant-region primer. It was through three nested multiplex PCR rounds of slightly modified ARM-PCR that TCR beta libraries arose. The first two PCR rounds, around 10 cycles each, used TRBV1-TRBV30 forward primers and a C-beta reverse primer. TCRdb recomputed calls from the multiplex PCR reads with MiXCR, one row per CDR3 protein. The profile shows approximately 37,000 distinct CDR3 sequences, approximately 82% of them singletons. This specimen comes from a study of tumor-infiltrating lymphocytes in primary liver carcinoma. Without any cell sorting, about 19-32 mg of bulk tissue yielded co-extracted RNA and DNA. The CDR3 covers 11 residues. The V end lost 5 bases, the J end lost 11 bases, and 12 bases lay between the germline ends. The germline V gene has CDR1 SGHAT and CDR2 FQNNGV.

This sequence was found in a man in his forties with primary liver carcinoma and hepatitis B virus infection. The sequencing input was tumor-adjacent normal liver tissue. V usage is TRBV11-2 and J usage is TRBJ1-1; possible D gene TRBD1, 6 bases. CDR3 DNA sequence: TGTGCCAGCAGCCAAGGGGGGAGGGCTTTCTTT. Its translation: CASSQGGRAFF.